These 22 T cell receptor beta chains came from one sample sequenced in a study of T cells after yellow fever vaccination. TCRdb passed the 5' RACE reads through MiXCR, listing each CDR3 protein once. The sample has some 350,000 distinct CDR3 sequences, about 9.9% seen once. Sample: PBMCs, taken on the day of the first yellow fever vaccination. The receptors here all came from a man aged 18 to 35 who received the YFV17D yellow fever vaccine.

The gene calls are TRBV29-1 and TRBJ2-1, with 9 positions matching TRBD1. From germline, CDR1 is SQVTM and CDR2 ANQGSEA. V shed 4 bases and J 6 bases; nucleotides not matched to a gene: 13. CDR3 length equals 16 residues. The CDR3 region is CSVVGAPDRGGNEQFF. The CDR3 coding sequence is TGCAGCGTTGTTGGGGCCCCGGACAGGGGCGGCAATGAGCAGTTCTTC.

This clonotype was recorded a few times. The genes are TRBV7-6 and TRBJ2-6; no reliable D call. CDR3 length: 15 amino acids. V was clipped by 2 bases and J by 2 bases, with 7 bases between them. Germline V gene lookup returns CDR1 SGHVS and CDR2 FNYEAQ. The CDR3 region is CASSLTAAGANVLTF. Written as DNA, the CDR3 is TGTGCCAGCAGCTTAACTGCGGCTGGGGCCAACGTCCTGACTTTC.

This clonotype has more than one count but fewer than ten. The gene calls are TRBV6-5 and TRBJ1-5; maybe TRBD1 (5 bases). Germline CDR1 and CDR2: MNHEY and SVGAGI. Trimming left V 1 base short and J 6 bases short, with 10 bases between. The length of the CDR3 is 14 residues. CDR3 loop: CASSYFQGSQPQHF. The CDR3, as DNA: TGTGCCAGCAGTTACTTTCAGGGATCTCAGCCCCAGCATTTT.

In its sample, this clonotype was seen a few times. The CDR3 region is CASSYTGSSYNEQFF. CDR3 in DNA: TGTGCCAGCAGTTACACGGGGAGCTCCTACAATGAGCAGTTCTTC. The chain joins TRBV6-5 to TRBJ2-1; possibly TRBD2 for D (5 bases). Germline CDR1 reads MNHEY; CDR2 reads SVGAGI. This CDR3 spans 15 amino acids. V was shortened by 2 bases and J by 0 bases, with 8 bases between the two germline ends.

This clonotype was recorded a few times. V gene TRBV29-1 combines with J gene TRBJ2-5, with 9 bases that match TRBD1. Trimming cost V 7 bases and J 1 base; bases outside gene matches: 4. CDR3 length: 13 residues. Per the germline V gene, CDR1 is SQVTM and CDR2 is ANQGSEA. CDR3 amino acids: CSALTGGQETQYF. The CDR3 DNA is TGCAGCGCTTTGACAGGGGGCCAAGAGACCCAGTACTTC.

This clonotype has more than one count but fewer than ten. The chain recombines TRBV29-1 with TRBJ2-1, with D perhaps given as TRBD1 or TRBD2 (5 bases each). The CDR3 loop spans 14 amino acids. Germline V gives CDR1 SQVTM, CDR2 ANQGSEA. Trimming removed 6 bases from V and 6 bases from J, with 18 bases in between. The CDR3 bases are TGCAGCGTAAGAAGGGGCCCTCGGGGCAATGAGCAGTTCTTC. Its translation is CSVRRGPRGNEQFF.

This chain joins TRBV6-2 or TRBV6-3 and TRBJ2-7; D is undetermined. The CDR3 is made up of 12 amino acids. The germline CDR1 and CDR2 sequences are MNHEY and SVGEGT. The V gene lost 6 bases and the J gene lost 5 bases, with 11 bases spanning the gap. For the CDR3, the DNA is TGTGCCAGCAGCCGTCGCTTGGACGAGCAGTACTTC. As protein: CASSRRLDEQYF.

This clonotype was picked up a small number of times. CDR3 bases: TGTGCCAGCAGCCAAGCTGAGGGGCGCAATCAGCCCCAGCATTTT. Its translation: CASSQAEGRNQPQHF. This chain connects TRBV4-2 to TRBJ1-5; D is possibly TRBD1 (5 bases). Germline loops: CDR1 LGHNA, CDR2 YNFKEQ. V was cut by 1 base and J by 2 bases, with 9 bases left in between. CDR3 size: 15 residues.

This chain joins TRBV4-3 and TRBJ2-5; no reliable D call. The length of the CDR3 is 14 residues. V shed 0 bases and J shed 4 bases, with 9 bases lying between them. From germline, CDR1 is LGHNA and CDR2 YSLEER. The DNA of the CDR3 is TGCGCCAGCAGCCAAGATCATTTAGCAGAGACCCAGTACTTC. Its protein is CASSQDHLAETQYF.

This clonotype appeared many times. The V gene is TRBV4-1, the J gene TRBJ1-5, with no clear D. The V gene lost 4 bases and the J gene lost 0 bases, with 10 bases spanning the gap. CDR3 length: 15 amino acids. Per germline, CDR1 MGHRA and CDR2 YSYEKL. The CDR3 sequence: CASSPRHVSNQPQHF. DNA of the CDR3: TGCGCCAGCAGCCCCCGACACGTTAGCAATCAGCCCCAGCATTTT.

This clonotype has just a few counts. The chain employs TRBV5-6 and TRBJ2-1; 11 nucleotides align to TRBD1. CDR3 length equals 14 residues. The junction had 2 bases not matched to a gene; V was cut back by 4 bases and J by 5 bases. Germline loops: CDR1 SGHDT, CDR2 YYEEEE. The CDR3 bases are TGTGCCAGCAGCCGGACAGGGGGCCACAATGAGCAGTTCTTC. Its protein is CASSRTGGHNEQFF.

The chain joins TRBV19 to TRBJ2-1; weak D call: TRBD1 (6 bases). Germline V gene data show CDR1 as LNHDA and CDR2 as SQIVND (reference sequence). The length of the CDR3 is 13 residues. The DNA for the CDR3 is TGTCCCTTAGCGTGGGGGCCATACAATGAGCAGTTCTTC. It encodes CPLAWGPYNEQFF.

This clonotype was picked up a small number of times. The chain has TRBV7-6 and TRBJ2-5, with D unresolved. Germline V gene sequence: CDR1 SGHVS, CDR2 FNYEAQ. This CDR3 is 14 amino acids long. V lost 3 bases to trimming and J lost 2 bases, with 10 bases between them. The chain's CDR3 is CASSFWQQQETQYF. CDR3 nucleotide sequence: TGTGCCAGCAGCTTCTGGCAGCAGCAAGAGACCCAGTACTTC.

This clonotype has a count of ten or more. This chain joins TRBV6-2 or TRBV6-3 and TRBJ2-2; D gene unclear. The CDR3 is 16 residues long. V lost 0 bases and J lost 1, with 9 bases in between. Germline V CDR1 and CDR2: MNHEY, SVGEGT. CDR3 in DNA: TGTGCCAGCAGTTACTCTGCGGACGAGAACACCGGGGAGCTGTTTTTT. The encoded protein is CASSYSADENTGELFF.

V is TRBV18 and J is TRBJ2-1; a possible D gene is TRBD1 (5 bases). The CDR3 consists of 16 residues. Germline V gene sequence: CDR1 KGHSH, CDR2 LQKENI. Trimming pared 1 base from V and 2 bases from J, leaving 12 bases between. The DNA of the CDR3 is TGTGCCAGCTCACCACAGTCGCCAGGGACCTACAATGAGCAGTTCTTC. It yields the protein CASSPQSPGTYNEQFF.

J is TRBJ1-1 and V is TRBV7-9, with a tentative D call TRBD1 (6 bases). This CDR3 comprises 12 residues. The V end lost 5 bases, the J end lost 9 bases, and 13 bases lay between the germline ends. The germline V gene encodes CDR1 SEHNR and CDR2 FQNEAQ (reference sequence). The CDR3 spells CASSRTGQKAFF. Written as DNA, the CDR3 is TGTGCCAGCAGCCGTACTGGACAGAAAGCTTTCTTT.

The V and J genes are TRBV3-1 and TRBJ2-3; D not resolved. Trimming removed 11 bases at V and 0 bases at J, with 27 bases between. The CDR3 runs to 18 residues. Germline V gene sequence: CDR1 LGHDT, CDR2 YNNKEL (reference sequence). CDR3 region: CACCQLPGRTQSTDTQYF. CDR3 in DNA: TGTGCCTGCTGCCAATTGCCGGGTCGGACCCAGAGCACAGATACGCAGTATTTT.

In its sample, this clonotype was seen a few times. This chain connects TRBV4-1 to TRBJ1-5; possibly TRBD1 for D (5 bases). Trimming shortened V by 2 bases and J by 6 bases, and 20 bases separated the two germline ends. CDR3 length equals 17 residues. Germline V gives CDR1 MGHRA, CDR2 YSYEKL. CDR3 coding DNA: TGCGCCAGCAGCCAAAGGGCTGGGGGAGGGCTGGGTCAGCCCCAGCATTTT. Amino acids: CASSQRAGGGLGQPQHF.

This clonotype was counted between two and nine times. The V and J genes are TRBV9 and TRBJ2-5; D unresolved. Deletions cut 0 bases from V and 5 bases from J, with 11 bases between. This CDR3 is built from 14 residues. In germline, CDR1 is SGDLS, CDR2 YYNGEE. The CDR3 loop is CASSVGPSGETQYF. The CDR3 DNA is TGTGCCAGCAGCGTAGGCCCTAGTGGGGAGACCCAGTACTTC.

The V and J genes are TRBV11-2 and TRBJ2-1; D gene unclear. V was cut by 5 bases and J by 9 bases, with 11 bases left in between. Germline assignment: CDR1 SGHAT and CDR2 FQNNGV. The CDR3 extends over 12 amino acids. CDR3 region: CASSLKLFEQFF. For the CDR3, the DNA is TGTGCCAGCAGCCTGAAGTTATTTGAGCAGTTCTTC.

The rearrangement links TRBV4-3 to TRBJ1-6; a possible D gene is TRBD1 (5 bases). Germline values: CDR1 LGHNA, CDR2 YSLEER. The CDR3 totals 15 residues. Deletions cut 2 bases from V and 11 bases from J, with 16 bases between. The DNA of the CDR3 is TGCGCCAGCAGCCAACAGGGACGGCCCCTAGCACCCCTCCACTTT. It encodes CASSQQGRPLAPLHF.

This clonotype was counted between two and nine times. The V gene is TRBV12-3 or TRBV12-4, the J gene TRBJ2-3; D gene unclear. V lost 2 bases, J lost 6 bases, and 15 bases lay in between. This CDR3 region has 15 residues. This chain's CDR3 is CASSLQLSTGDTQYF. In DNA, the CDR3 is TGTGCCAGCAGTTTACAACTTTCAACCGGGGATACGCAGTATTTT.